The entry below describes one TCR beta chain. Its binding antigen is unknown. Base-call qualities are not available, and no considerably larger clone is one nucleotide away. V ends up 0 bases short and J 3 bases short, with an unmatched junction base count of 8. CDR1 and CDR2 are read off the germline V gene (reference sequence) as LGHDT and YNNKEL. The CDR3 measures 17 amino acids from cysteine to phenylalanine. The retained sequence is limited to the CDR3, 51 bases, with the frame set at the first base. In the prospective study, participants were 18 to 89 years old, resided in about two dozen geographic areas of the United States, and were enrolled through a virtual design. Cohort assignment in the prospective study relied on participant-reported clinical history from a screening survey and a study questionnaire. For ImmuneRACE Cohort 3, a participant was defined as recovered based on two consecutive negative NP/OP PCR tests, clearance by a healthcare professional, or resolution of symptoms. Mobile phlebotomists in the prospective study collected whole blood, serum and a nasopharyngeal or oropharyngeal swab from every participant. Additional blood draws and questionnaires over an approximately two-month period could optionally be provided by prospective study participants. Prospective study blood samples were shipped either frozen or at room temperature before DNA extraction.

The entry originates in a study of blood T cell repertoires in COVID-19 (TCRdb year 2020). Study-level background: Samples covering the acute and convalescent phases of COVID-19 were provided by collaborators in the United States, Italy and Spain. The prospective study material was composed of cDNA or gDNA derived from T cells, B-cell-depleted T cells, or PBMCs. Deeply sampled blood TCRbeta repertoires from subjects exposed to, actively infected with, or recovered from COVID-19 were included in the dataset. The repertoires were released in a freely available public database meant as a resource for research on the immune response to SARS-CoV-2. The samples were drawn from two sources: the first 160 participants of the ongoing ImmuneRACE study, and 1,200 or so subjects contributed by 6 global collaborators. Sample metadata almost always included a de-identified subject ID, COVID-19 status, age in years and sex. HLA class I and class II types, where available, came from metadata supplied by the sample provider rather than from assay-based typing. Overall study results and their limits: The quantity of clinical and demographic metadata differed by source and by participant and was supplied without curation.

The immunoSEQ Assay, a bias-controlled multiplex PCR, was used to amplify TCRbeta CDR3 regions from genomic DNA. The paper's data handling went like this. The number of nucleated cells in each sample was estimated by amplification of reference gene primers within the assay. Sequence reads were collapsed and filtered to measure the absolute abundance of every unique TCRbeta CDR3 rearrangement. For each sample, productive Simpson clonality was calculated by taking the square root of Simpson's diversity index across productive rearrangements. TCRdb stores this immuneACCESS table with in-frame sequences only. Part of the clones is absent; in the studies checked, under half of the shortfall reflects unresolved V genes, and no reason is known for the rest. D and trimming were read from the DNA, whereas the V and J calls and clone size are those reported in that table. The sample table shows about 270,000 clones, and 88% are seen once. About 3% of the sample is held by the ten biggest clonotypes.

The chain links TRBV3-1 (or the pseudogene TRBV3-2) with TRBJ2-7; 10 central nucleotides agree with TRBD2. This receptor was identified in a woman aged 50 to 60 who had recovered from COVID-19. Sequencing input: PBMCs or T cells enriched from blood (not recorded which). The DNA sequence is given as TGTGCCAGCAGCCAAGATGGGTTTCCTAGCGGGAGCTACGAGCAGTACTTC. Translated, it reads CASSQDGFPSGSYEQYF.